A selection of T cell receptor beta chains follows, all from one sample in a study of blood T cell repertoires in COVID-19. TCRdb's copy holds only in-frame clones and misses some; the assay was immunoSEQ multiplex PCR. Of approximately 300,000 clones listed, roughly 87% were seen once; the top ten hold approximately 2%. Sequencing used peripheral blood. All receptors come from a man between 18 and 35 years old with active or convalescent COVID-19. Each CDR3 is given with its conserved first and last residue. The D gene is left open where the match is weak. Clone size appears in some rows only: once, few, many, or a class for an expanded clone.

>.|.|TRBJ1-4|TRBV7-9
TGTGCCAGCAGCGCCGCAGGGTCCGAAAAACTGTTTTTT
CASSAAGSEKLFF
>.|.|TRBJ2-2|TRBV4-1
TGCGCCAGCAGCCAACTTCACACCGGGGAGCTGTTTTTT
CASSQLHTGELFF
>.|.|TRBJ2-2|TRBV7-9
TGTGCCAGCAGCCCCCGCACCGGGGAGCTGTTTTTT
CASSPRTGELFF
>TRBD2|.|TRBJ2-3|TRBV7-8
TGTGCCAGCAGCCTATATCGGGGGGGAGATACGCAGTATTTT
CASSLYRGGDTQYF
>TRBD1|.|TRBJ1-1|TRBV6-5
TGTGCCAGCACCAACAGGGGAATGACTGAAGCTTTCTTT
CASTNRGMTEAFF
>.|.|TRBJ2-5|TRBV7-9
TGTGCCAGCAGCCCCCCCTTGAGAGAGACCCAGTACTTC
CASSPPLRETQYF
>TRBD2|.|TRBJ2-3|TRBV18
TGTGCCAGCTCCACCCTTCTTATAGCGGGAGGCACAGATACGCAGTATTTT
CASSTLLIAGGTDTQYF
>.|.|TRBJ1-4|TRBV11-2
TGTGCCAGCAGACCTGGTGGGCCAACTAATGAAAAACTGTTTTTT
CASRPGGPTNEKLFF
>.|.|TRBJ2-7|TRBV7-9
TGTGCCAGCAGCTCAGGACCCAGCGGCCCTGACGAGCAGTACTTC
CASSSGPSGPDEQYF
>.|.|TRBJ1-2|TRBV7-2
TGTGCCAGCAGCGTTGGACAGAACTATGGCTACACCTTC
CASSVGQNYGYTF
>.|once|TRBJ1-5|TRBV28
TGTGCCAGCAGTTCCCTGTTGGGGACACTTCATAGCAATCAGCCCCAGCATTTT
CASSSLLGTLHSNQPQHF
>.|.|TRBJ1-1|TRBV27
TGTGCCAGCAATATCCAAGGGGGAACTGAAGCTTTCTTT
CASNIQGGTEAFF
>TRBD2|.|TRBJ2-3|TRBV19
TGTGCCACCGCACGGACTAGCGGAAGTGCAGATACGCAGTATTTT
CATARTSGSADTQYF
>TRBD1|.|TRBJ1-4|TRBV5-1
TGCGCCAGCAGCGCGCCGACAGGGACGAATGAAAAACTGTTTTTT
CASSAPTGTNEKLFF
>.|.|TRBJ1-1|TRBV23-1
TGCGCCAGCAGTCATTGGCAGGGGACCACTGAAGCTTTCTTT
CASSHWQGTTEAFF
>.|.|TRBJ2-7|TRBV6-6
TGTGCCAGCATTAACGGGGCCTACGAGCAGTACTTC
CASINGAYEQYF
>.|.|TRBJ1-1|TRBV5-1
TGCGCCAGCAGCTTCCCAGGGGAAGAAGCTTTCTTT
CASSFPGEEAFF
>.|.|TRBJ2-2|TRBV14
TGTGCCAGCAGCCATCGACTAGGGGTCGTAACCGGGGAGCTGTTTTTT
CASSHRLGVVTGELFF
>TRBD1|.|TRBJ1-4|TRBV6-2/TRBV6-3
TGTGCCAGCAGTAGGGGGCCTGCTAATGAAAAACTGTTTTTT
CASSRGPANEKLFF
>.|.|TRBJ1-2|TRBV11-2
TGTGCCAGCAGCCGACCCAACAGGGCTAAAGGCTACACCTTC
CASSRPNRAKGYTF
>.|once|TRBJ1-1|TRBV12-3/TRBV12-4
TGTGCCAGCAGTTTCAACTTAGGGGGTGAAGCTTTCTTT
CASSFNLGGEAFF
>.|.|TRBJ1-6|TRBV7-9
TGTGCCAGCAGCCCAGACCGGGGGGGCTCCTATAATTCACCCCTCCACTTT
CASSPDRGGSYNSPLHF
>TRBD1|.|TRBJ2-2|TRBV7-7
TGTGCCAGCAGCTCCGGACAGGGACACACCGGGGAGCTGTTTTTT
CASSSGQGHTGELFF
>TRBD1|.|TRBJ1-2|TRBV5-1
TGCGCCAGCAGCCCGGCAGGGGGGACTAACTATGGCTACACCTTC
CASSPAGGTNYGYTF
>.|.|TRBJ1-2|TRBV11-2
TGTGCCAGCAGCTTAGGTTGGGGGGAGGTTGGCTACACCTTC
CASSLGWGEVGYTF
>.|.|TRBJ2-1|TRBV12-3/TRBV12-4
TGTGCCAGCACCCGGACAGCAAACAATGAGCAGTTCTTC
CASTRTANNEQFF
>TRBD2|once|TRBJ2-5|TRBV7-2
TGTGCCAGCAGCCAGACTAGCGGAGCACCTCAAGAGACCCAGTACTTC
CASSQTSGAPQETQYF
>TRBD1|.|TRBJ1-4|TRBV19
TGTGCCAGTACCCCGGGAAGGACAGGTGACTCTAATGAAAAACTGTTTTTT
CASTPGRTGDSNEKLFF
>.|.|TRBJ2-3|TRBV6-2/TRBV6-3
TGTGCCAGCAGCCCCCTTACGCGCAGGGCTGACACAGATACGCAGTATTTT
CASSPLTRRADTDTQYF
>.|.|TRBJ1-2|TRBV18
TGTGCCAGCTCGTCCGACAGTCTGCTCTATGGCTACACCTTC
CASSSDSLLYGYTF
>TRBD1|.|TRBJ2-2|TRBV7-3
TGTGCCAGCAGCTTAACTAGCGGACAGGGGAACACCGGGGAGCTGTTTTTT
CASSLTSGQGNTGELFF
>TRBD1|.|TRBJ2-7|TRBV6-6
TGTGCCAGCAGTCGCGGGGGACAGGGGGCCTACGAGCAGTACTTC
CASSRGGQGAYEQYF
>.|few|TRBJ2-1|TRBV28
TGTGCCAGCAGTTTAACAGGGATTGAGCAGTTCTTC
CASSLTGIEQFF
>TRBD1|once|TRBJ1-1|TRBV27
TGTGCCAGCAGTTTGGGGACAGGGGTTAACACTGAAGCTTTCTTT
CASSLGTGVNTEAFF
>.|few|TRBJ1-4|TRBV4-1
TGCGCCAGCAGCCAAGCGGTTGCAGGGGAGTTTAATGAAAAACTGTTTTTT
CASSQAVAGEFNEKLFF
>TRBD1|.|TRBJ1-5|TRBV19
TGTGCCAGTAGTATTTTGGGCGCGACAGGGCAAAATCAGCCCCAGCATTTT
CASSILGATGQNQPQHF